This entry lists 24 T cell receptor beta chains sequenced from one sample in a study of shared clonotypes between healthy human individuals. The method was immunoSEQ multiplex PCR; TCRdb's version includes in-frame clones alone and lacks a portion of them. The data contain about 490,000 clones, approximately 84% of them singletons. Sequencing used PBMCs. These TCRs come from a woman in her 40s in good health. Some clones in this sample may be carry-over from other donors' samples.

Details on this clone: A far larger clone is a single base away, which makes a read error likely. This chain joins TRBV29-1 and TRBJ2-1; 10 nucleotides align to TRBD2. The germline CDR1 and CDR2 sequences are SQVTM and ANQGSEA. The CDR3 loop spans 15 amino acids. CDR3 nucleotides: TGCAGCGCTGGGTCTAGCGGGAGTTCTGTATTGGGGCAGCTCTTC. This gives the protein CSAGSSGSSVLGQLF.

The chain has TRBV19 and TRBJ2-3; the match to TRBD2 covers 9 bases. After removal of 6 bases from V and 8 bases from J, the junction contained 9 bases not matched to a gene. Germline assignment: CDR1 LNHDA and CDR2 SQIVND (reference sequence). The length of the CDR3 is 14 residues. This CDR3 reads CASSPLAGDSTQYF. The CDR3 DNA follows: TGTGCCAGTAGCCCACTAGCGGGTGACAGTACGCAGTATTTT.

The J gene is TRBJ2-1, the V gene TRBV6-5; 11 nucleotides align to TRBD1. V shed 5 bases and J 8 bases; nucleotides not matched to a gene: 8. The CDR3 sequence is 15 residues long. In germline, CDR1 is MNHEY, CDR2 SVGAGI. The CDR3 DNA reads as TGTGCCAGCAGTACCCGGGACAGGGGGATGCATGAGCAGTTCTTC. Translating it yields CASSTRDRGMHEQFF.

Comments on this clone: The junction departs from the called germline gene at one end, perhaps through a read error. The rearrangement uses TRBV5-1 and TRBJ1-3; tentatively, D is TRBD1 (5 bases). The CDR3 consists of 14 residues. Germline values: CDR1 SGHRS, CDR2 YFSETQ. CDR3 in DNA: TGCGCCAGCAGCTTGGTAGGGGTTGGAGACACCATATATTTT. Amino acids: CASSLVGVGDTIYF.

The chain has TRBV29-1 and TRBJ2-1, with D unclear. This CDR3 is 14 amino acids long. From germline, CDR1 is SQVTM and CDR2 ANQGSEA. CDR3 in DNA: TGCAGTCTGGCGGCAACCGGATCCTACAATGAGCAGTTCTTC. Protein sequence: CSLAATGSYNEQFF.

This clone came up many times. This sequence joins TRBV13 and TRBJ2-5; 8 bases fit TRBD2. The germline gives CDR1 PRHDT, CDR2 FYEKMQ (reference sequence). V shed 1 base, J shed 5 bases, and the junction held 15 bases outside the gene matches. The CDR3 totals 18 residues. CDR3 in amino acids: CASSLEGPGLGFRETQYF. The CDR3 bases are TGTGCCAGCAGCTTAGAAGGGCCGGGACTAGGTTTTCGGGAGACCCAGTACTTC.

This clone was observed at least ten times. Other DNA sequences in this sample translate to the same CDR3. The V gene is TRBV4-2, the J gene TRBJ2-7, with TRBD2 matching over 11 bases. Germline assignment: CDR1 LGHNA and CDR2 YNFKEQ. The CDR3 contains 16 residues. With V trimmed by 4 bases and J by 0 bases, 5 bases remained unmatched. CDR3 protein: CASSPGTSGDSYEQYF. The CDR3 DNA reads TGTGCCAGCAGCCCCGGGACTAGCGGAGACTCCTACGAGCAGTACTTC.

The rearrangement joins TRBV18 to TRBJ1-1, with TRBD1 identical over 9 bases. Germline V lookup: CDR1 KGHSH, CDR2 LQKENI. V shed 1 base, J shed 4 bases, and the junction held 10 bases outside the gene matches. This CDR3 has 17 amino acids. CDR3 in amino acids: CASSPRGTGGKSTEAFF. The CDR3 region has the DNA TGTGCCAGCTCACCACGTGGCACAGGGGGCAAATCCACTGAAGCTTTCTTT.

The chain combines TRBV4-3 with TRBJ2-7; weak D call: TRBD1 (6 bases). V was pared by 6 bases and J by 4 bases, with 13 bases between. In germline, CDR1 is LGHNA, CDR2 YSLEER. This CDR3 is built from 13 residues. This CDR3 is CASSHRVGYEQYF. The CDR3 region has the DNA TGCGCCAGCAGTCACAGGGTGGGGTACGAGCAGTACTTC.

This chain links TRBV6-1 with TRBJ1-1; D not resolved. V was pared by 2 bases and J by 6 bases, with 7 bases between. Germline CDR1 is MNHNS and CDR2 is SASEGT. CDR3 size: 12 residues. The CDR3 DNA follows: TGTGCCAGCAGTGAACTAAGCGCTGAAGCTTTCTTT. Translation gives CASSELSAEAFF.

This clone was observed once. This likely came from a read error, as a far larger clone is one base away. The chain recombines TRBV5-6 with TRBJ2-5; no clear D. The CDR3 sequence is 13 residues long. The germline V gene has CDR1 SGHDT and CDR2 YYEEEE. In DNA, the CDR3 is TGTGCCAGCAGGGGAACAACTGGGGTGGCCCAGCACTTC. The encoded protein is CASRGTTGVAQHF.

The chain is built from TRBV29-1 and TRBJ2-6; 11 bases match TRBD1. There are 15 residues in the CDR3. Germline-derived CDR1 and CDR2 are SQVTM and ANQGSEA. Trimming took 6 bases from V and 6 from J; bases not matched to a gene: 7. The CDR3, as DNA: TGCAGCGTGTTGGACAGGGGGCAATCGGCCAACGTCCTGACTTTC. Amino acids: CSVLDRGQSANVLTF.

CDR3 region: CASLWRTTDTQYF. CDR3 in DNA: TGTGCCAGCCTCTGGCGGACCACAGATACGCAGTATTTT. The V gene is TRBV2, the J gene TRBJ2-3; D gene unclear. The CDR3 has 13 residues. Trimming removed 8 bases from V and 2 bases from J, with 11 bases in between. Per germline, CDR1 SNHLY and CDR2 FYNNEI.

The chain has TRBV4-2 and TRBJ2-7, with D possibly matching TRBD1 (5 bases). CDR1 is LGHNA and CDR2 is YNFKEQ in the germline V gene. The CDR3 spans 15 residues. V was pared by 3 bases and J by 4 bases, with 16 bases between. CDR3 protein: CASSHTGDQSYEQYF. CDR3 coding DNA: TGTGCCAGCAGCCATACAGGCGACCAGTCGTACGAGCAGTACTTC.

As DNA, the CDR3 is TGTGCCAGCAGCGTCAGCGGGAAGCCCGCGGCCGAGCAGTACTTC. Protein product: CASSVSGKPAAEQYF. The V gene is TRBV6-1, the J gene TRBJ2-7, with 7 bases fitting TRBD2. This CDR3 has 15 amino acids. CDR1 is MNHNS and CDR2 is SASEGT in the germline V gene. V trimming: 6 bases; J trimming: 6 bases; junction bases outside the gene matches: 14.

The chain links TRBV7-9 to TRBJ2-1; 14 bases line up with TRBD2. The CDR3 is 17 amino acids. Germline values: CDR1 SEHNR, CDR2 FQNEAQ (reference sequence). V shed 5 bases, J shed 7 bases, and the junction held 10 bases outside the gene matches. CDR3 residues: CASSPTGGTSGSNEQFF. The CDR3 coding sequence is TGTGCCAGCAGCCCCACTGGCGGGACTAGCGGGAGTAATGAGCAGTTCTTC. Complete variable domain (other parts from reference TRBV7-9 and TRBJ2-1): DTGVSQNPRHKITKRGQNVTFRCDPISEHNRLYWYRQTLGQGPEFLTYFQNEAQLEKSRLLSDRFSAERPKGSFSTLEIQRTEQGDSAMYLCASSPTGGTSGSNEQFFGPGTRLTVL.

CDR3 residues: CASSLVGREAADTQYF. The DNA of the CDR3 is TGTGCCAGCAGCTTGGTTGGTCGGGAGGCAGCAGATACGCAGTATTTT. This rearrangement joins TRBV5-6 to TRBJ2-3, with TRBD2 matching over 7 bases. V trimming: 0 bases; J trimming: 4 bases; junction bases outside the gene matches: 8. CDR3 length equals 16 residues. The germline V gene encodes CDR1 SGHDT and CDR2 YYEEEE.

A word on this clone: A far larger clone is one nucleotide away, so this likely arose from a read error. The same CDR3 also results from other DNA sequences found in this sample. The J gene is TRBJ1-2, the V gene TRBV30; tentatively, D is TRBD1 (5 bases). Per germline, CDR1 GTSNPN and CDR2 SVGIG (reference sequence). The CDR3 consists of 11 residues. The CDR3, as DNA: TGTGCATGGAGTCAGGGATCCGGCTACACCTTC. Amino acids: CAWSQGSGYTF.

This chain links TRBV4-2 with TRBJ2-5; the match to TRBD2 covers 7 bases. Germline V CDR1 and CDR2: LGHNA, YNFKEQ. The junction had 4 bases not matched to a gene; V was cut back by 4 bases and J by 2 bases. The CDR3 has 14 residues. The CDR3 coding sequence is TGTGCCAGCAGCCCGTCTAGCGGACAAGAGACCCAGTACTTC. Its translation: CASSPSSGQETQYF.

About this clone: This same CDR3 is encoded by further DNA sequences in the sample. J is TRBJ2-5 and V is TRBV18, with 9 bases fitting TRBD2. V was clipped by 1 base and J by 5 bases; unmatched bases: 2. Germline V gives CDR1 KGHSH, CDR2 LQKENI. The CDR3 has 14 residues. CDR3 sequence: CASSPLAGVETQYF. The CDR3 DNA sequence: TGTGCCAGCTCACCACTAGCGGGAGTGGAGACCCAGTACTTC.

The chain carries TRBV19 and TRBJ1-1; 9 bases fit TRBD1. The CDR3 consists of 14 residues. V dropped 7 bases and J dropped 4; count of bases not matched to a gene: 7. CDR1 and CDR2 (germline): LNHDA, SQIVND (reference sequence). The CDR3, as DNA: TGTGCCAGTAAGGGACAGGGTGATTCCACTGAAGCTTTCTTT. Translated: CASKGQGDSTEAFF. The variable domain in full, completed from reference TRBV19 and TRBJ1-1, reads DGGITQSPKYLFRKEGQNVTLSCEQNLNHDAMYWYRQDPGQGLRLIYYSQIVNDFQKGDIAEGYSVSREKKESFPLTVTSAQKNPTAFYLCASKGQGDSTEAFFGQGTRLTVV.

V is TRBV5-1 and J is TRBJ1-1, with D perhaps TRBD1 (6 bases). The CDR3 spans 14 residues. CDR1 SGHRS and CDR2 YFSETQ come from the germline V gene. Trimming shortened V by 5 bases and J by 3 bases, and 14 bases separated the two germline ends. CDR3 DNA: TGCGCCAGCAGAGGGGGGGCCGCGGACACTGAAGCTTTCTTT. This gives the protein CASRGGAADTEAFF.

The chain carries TRBV19 and TRBJ2-5; D could derive from TRBD1 or TRBD2 (6 bases each). The V gene lost 7 bases and the J gene lost 4 bases, with 16 bases spanning the gap. CDR1 is LNHDA, CDR2 SQIVND, per germline (reference sequence). The CDR3 runs 14 residues. The CDR3 loop reads CASKIGGEVETQYF. CDR3 nucleotide sequence: TGTGCCAGTAAAATCGGGGGCGAGGTAGAGACCCAGTACTTC.

The genes are TRBV25-1 and TRBJ2-1; TRBD1 aligns across 12 bases. CDR1 is MGHDK, CDR2 SYGVNS, per germline. V lost 5 bases, J lost 5 bases, and 1 base stayed unmatched. The CDR3 has 14 amino acids. Written as DNA, the CDR3 is TGTGCCAGCAGTTGGGACAGGGGGCACAATGAGCAGTTCTTC. Translating it yields CASSWDRGHNEQFF.